This TCR beta chain was obtained from a study of T cell repertoires in cytomegalovirus infection. The trim removed 3 bases at V and 2 bases at J, leaving 17 bases unmatched. CDR1 and CDR2 (germline): SGHVS, FNYEAQ. This CDR3 has 19 amino acids. This clonotype was observed many times. Its antigen is still unknown. MiXCR, run by TCRdb on the reads, gives a single entry per CDR3 protein. Counted here are about 270,000 distinct CDR3 sequences, roughly a fifth occurring once; the ten biggest clones make up under 25%. The chain recombines TRBV7-6 with TRBJ2-5; 8 bases match TRBD2. The input for sequencing was cultured PBMCs, taken from culture after CMV antigen stimulation. The receptor was derived from a human donor in good health (CMV status not recorded). Some clones in this sample may be carry-over from other donors' samples. This CDR3 is CASSFPLTGILAGQETQYF. CDR3 nucleotide sequence: TGTGCCAGCAGCTTCCCCCTTACTGGAATCCTAGCGGGTCAAGAGACCCAGTACTTC. The full variable domain, rest sourced from reference TRBV7-6 and TRBJ2-5, is GAGVSQSPRYKVTKRGQDVALRCDPISGHVSLYWYRQALGQGPEFLTYFNYEAQQDKSGLPNDRFSAERPEGSISTLTIQRTEQRDSAMYRCASSFPLTGILAGQETQYFGPGTRLLVL.